This T cell receptor (beta chain) came from a study of blood T cell repertoires in COVID-19. In the study overall: Specimens from acute and convalescent COVID-19 originated in the United States, Italy and Spain.

Recruits, aged about 18 to 90 years, lived in roughly 22 US areas. Cohort assignment relied on participant-reported clinical history. This CDR3 is 14 amino acids long. Germline CDR1 reads MGHRA; CDR2 reads YSYEKL. Trimming took 4 bases from V and 6 from J, leaving 15 bases between them. The assay was immunoSEQ multiplex PCR, and TCRdb's table has in-frame clones only and misses some. Among around 300,000 clones, about 90% were seen once, and the ten largest hold 3.5% to 4.5%. V usage is TRBV4-1 and J usage is TRBJ1-1, with D tentatively TRBD1 (6 bases). The sample was PBMCs or T cells enriched from blood (not recorded which). This TCR came from a young woman with acute COVID-19. Here the CDR3 reads CASSRSGTLAEAFF. DNA for the CDR3: TGCGCCAGCAGCCGGTCCGGGACACTCGCTGAAGCTTTCTTT.